This entry lists 13 T cell receptor beta chains sequenced from one sample in a study of molecular identifiers for immune sequencing clone quantification. TCRdb reprocessed the PCR reads with MiXCR, giving one entry per CDR3 protein. The data show about 640,000 distinct CDR3 sequences, 15% to 20% seen once. Sequenced sample: naive CD8+ T cells from blood, with Jurkat cell RNA spiked in. Specified subset: FACS-sorted CD8+CD4-CCR7+CD45RA+ naive T cells. The receptors were gathered from a human donor in good health. Some libraries in this study had Jurkat cell RNA spiked in.

This clonotype was counted many times. The chain recombines TRBV13 with TRBJ2-3; TRBD2 matches at 8 bases. V dropped 1 base and J dropped 7; count of bases not matched to a gene: 4. From germline, CDR1 is PRHDT and CDR2 FYEKMQ (reference sequence). The CDR3 is 14 residues long. The CDR3 sequence is CASSLAGGPNTQYF. In nucleotides, the CDR3 is TGTGCCAGCAGCTTAGCGGGGGGGCCAAATACGCAGTATTTT.

As for this clonotype: A read error may be the cause here, since a much bigger clone is one base away. This chain links TRBV4-2 with TRBJ2-6, with a tentative D call TRBD1 (5 bases). The CDR3 covers 16 residues. Per germline, CDR1 LGHNA and CDR2 YNFKEQ. Here the CDR3 reads CASSQEPGYGANVLAF. The CDR3 DNA reads as TGTGCCAGCAGCCAAGAACCAGGGTATGGGGCCAACGTCCTGGCTTTC.

This clonotype was recorded a few times. V and J are TRBV30 and TRBJ2-7, with TRBD1 matching over 8 bases. Germline assignment: CDR1 GTSNPN and CDR2 SVGIG (reference sequence). Trimming removed 1 base from V and 4 bases from J; junction bases left unmatched: 0. The CDR3 totals 12 residues. CDR3 region: CAWSGQGYEQYF. The CDR3 DNA follows: TGTGCCTGGAGTGGACAGGGGTACGAGCAGTACTTC.

This clonotype was observed many times. This rearrangement joins TRBV7-9 to TRBJ2-1; D call uncertain. This CDR3 is built from 15 residues. V shed 3 bases and J shed 5 bases, with 14 bases lying between them. Germline V gene data show CDR1 as SEHNR and CDR2 as FQNEAQ (reference sequence). Here the CDR3 DNA reads TGTGCCAGCAGCTTCGGGCCCCGAGGCCACAATGAGCAGTTCTTC. It yields the protein CASSFGPRGHNEQFF.

This clonotype was counted at least ten times. The J gene is TRBJ1-5, the V gene TRBV6-1; possible D gene TRBD1, 6 bases. The germline V and J ends were trimmed by 3 bases and 7 bases, with 13 bases remaining between them. From germline, CDR1 is MNHNS and CDR2 SASEGT. The CDR3 sequence is 14 residues long. The CDR3 sequence: CASSDYRVVQPQHF. CDR3 in DNA: TGTGCCAGCAGTGACTACAGGGTTGTCCAGCCCCAGCATTTT.

The chain carries TRBV4-1 and TRBJ2-7; no clear D gene. The V end lost 4 bases, the J end lost 3 bases, and 16 bases lay between the germline ends. The CDR3 is made up of 15 amino acids. Germline loops: CDR1 MGHRA, CDR2 YSYEKL. The CDR3 sequence is CASSPQFGKDYEQYF. Written as DNA, the CDR3 is TGCGCCAGCAGCCCACAGTTCGGCAAGGACTACGAGCAGTACTTC.

This clonotype was observed a handful of times. The CDR3 sequence is CATSDSDSQAYEQYF. The CDR3 nucleotides are TGTGCCACCAGTGACTCGGACAGCCAAGCCTACGAGCAGTACTTC. V gene TRBV24-1 combines with J gene TRBJ2-7, with D maybe TRBD1 (6 bases). With 4 bases removed from V and 2 bases from J, the gap between germline ends came to 14 bases. CDR3 length: 15 amino acids. CDR1 is KGHDR, CDR2 SFDVKD, per germline.

This clonotype showed up many times. The rearrangement links TRBV29-1 to TRBJ2-1, with D perhaps TRBD2 (6 bases). Germline V gene data show CDR1 as SQVTM and CDR2 as ANQGSEA. The CDR3 has 12 amino acids. Trimming left V 1 base short and J 9 bases short, with 10 bases between. The CDR3 spells CSVEATGVEQFF. The DNA of the CDR3 is TGCAGCGTTGAAGCGACGGGAGTTGAGCAGTTCTTC.

This clonotype has just a few counts. The genes are TRBV10-2 and TRBJ2-7; D gene ambiguous. Germline CDR1 WSHSY, CDR2 SAAADI. This CDR3 contains 13 residues. Trimming removed 1 base at V and 2 bases at J, with 6 bases between. Here the CDR3 DNA reads TGCGCCAGCAGTGAGTTAGGCCCCTACGAGCAGTACTTC. This gives the protein CASSELGPYEQYF.

V and J are TRBV5-8 and TRBJ2-3; TRBD1 aligns across 7 bases. The CDR3 extends over 15 amino acids. Trimming cost V 4 bases and J 4 bases; bases outside gene matches: 9. The germline V gene encodes CDR1 SGHTS and CDR2 YDEGEE. As DNA, the CDR3 is TGTGCCAGCAGCCCCTCGACAGGGTCGGCAGATACGCAGTATTTT. It codes for CASSPSTGSADTQYF.

In this sample, this clonotype turned up many times. CDR3 DNA: TGTGCCAGCAGTTTATCTCCCCAATTAGGGACTGAAGCTTTCTTT. This codes for CASSLSPQLGTEAFF. The chain joins TRBV28 to TRBJ1-1; D is ambiguous. Germline CDR1 reads MDHEN; CDR2 reads SYDVKM. This CDR3 has 15 residues. Trimming removed 1 base at V and 5 bases at J, with 14 bases between.

This clonotype was recorded once. This chain's CDR3 is CASSPGPGGYTF. In DNA, the CDR3 is TGTGCCAGCAGCCCCGGCCCGGGGGGCTACACCTTC. This rearrangement joins TRBV9 to TRBJ1-2; the D is unclear. V dropped 4 bases and J dropped 8 bases, with 12 bases sitting between them. The CDR3 sequence is 12 residues long. In germline, CDR1 is SGDLS, CDR2 YYNGEE. The variable domain in full, completed from reference TRBV9 and TRBJ1-2, reads DSGVTQTPKHLITATGQRVTLRCSPRSGDLSVYWYQQSLDQGLQFLIQYYNGEERAKGNILERFSAQQFPDLHSELNLSSLELGDSALYFCASSPGPGGYTFGSGTRLTVV.

Ten or more counts support this clonotype. V gene TRBV7-9 combines with J gene TRBJ1-5; D is uncertain. The germline CDR1 and CDR2 sequences are SEHNR and FQNEAQ (reference sequence). V lost 1 base to trimming and J lost 5 bases, with 12 bases between them. The length of the CDR3 is 15 residues. The CDR3 loop reads CASSLVGPGYQPQHF. CDR3 nucleotides: TGTGCCAGCAGCTTAGTGGGCCCAGGCTATCAGCCCCAGCATTTT.